This passage covers 23 T cell receptor beta chains from one sample sequenced in a study of human T cells and chemical hapten exposure. MiXCR, run by TCRdb on the RACE reads, gives a single entry per CDR3 protein. The table has around 110,000 distinct CDR3 sequences, 9% to 15% seen once; the top ten hold over 1.5%. Time point here: pre-sensitization, week 0. This sample's treatment: therapeutic diphenylcyclopropenone sensitization with weekly scalp DPC. Source: whole blood, taken in connection with sensitization to the hapten diphenylcyclopropenone (DPC). The receptors originated from a woman in her forties or fifties with alopecia areata. Some clones in this sample may be carry-over from other donors' samples.

This chain uses TRBV28 with TRBJ2-7; 11 bases map to TRBD1. V shed 6 bases, J shed 7 bases, and the junction held 11 bases outside the gene matches. This CDR3 has 15 amino acids. From germline, CDR1 is MDHEN and CDR2 SYDVKM. The CDR3 sequence is CASSTVGQGAREQYF. CDR3 bases: TGTGCCAGCAGCACCGTCGGACAGGGGGCGCGAGAGCAGTACTTC.

This clonotype was counted ten times or more. The chain employs TRBV4-1 and TRBJ1-1, with D maybe TRBD1 (5 bases). The CDR3 totals 14 residues. The germline gives CDR1 MGHRA, CDR2 YSYEKL. The V gene lost 0 bases and the J gene lost 7 bases, with 12 bases spanning the gap. This chain's CDR3 is CASSQDIGRVEAFF. CDR3 DNA: TGCGCCAGCAGCCAAGATATCGGCAGGGTTGAAGCTTTCTTT.

This clonotype was recorded a few times. The J gene is TRBJ1-2, the V gene TRBV12-3 or TRBV12-4; 7 bases map to TRBD1. V was clipped by 5 bases and J by 3 bases; unmatched bases: 3. The CDR3 covers 13 residues. The CDR3 protein is CASSRDSYYGYTF. As DNA, the CDR3 is TGTGCCAGCAGTCGGGACAGCTACTATGGCTACACCTTC.

This chain links TRBV7-9 with TRBJ2-4; 10 bases are shared with TRBD1. Germline loops: CDR1 SEHNR, CDR2 FQNEAQ (reference sequence). V lost 3 bases to trimming and J lost 8 bases; unmatched junction nucleotides: 1. The CDR3 is 13 residues long. In DNA, the CDR3 is TGTGCCAGCAGCTTTGGGACAGGGGACATTCAGTACTTC. Translated: CASSFGTGDIQYF. Complete variable domain (other parts from reference TRBV7-9 and TRBJ2-4): DTGVSQNPRHKITKRGQNVTFRCDPISEHNRLYWYRQTLGQGPEFLTYFQNEAQLEKSRLLSDRFSAERPKGSFSTLEIQRTEQGDSAMYLCASSFGTGDIQYFGAGTRLSVL.

This clonotype was counted between two and nine times. The V gene is TRBV7-2, the J gene TRBJ1-1, with D possibly TRBD1 on 5 matching bases. The CDR3 covers 14 residues. Trimming left V 1 base short and J 3 bases short, with 9 bases between. Germline CDR1 SGHTA, CDR2 FQGNSA. CDR3 residues: CASSLVPRDTEAFF. CDR3 nucleotide sequence: TGTGCCAGCAGCTTAGTCCCCAGGGACACTGAAGCTTTCTTT.

The table lists this clonotype with many counts. The chain couples TRBV4-1 to TRBJ2-4; 8 bases line up with TRBD2. With 1 base clipped from V and 6 bases from J, the junction kept 11 bases outside the gene matches. The CDR3 is 17 residues long. Germline V gives CDR1 MGHRA, CDR2 YSYEKL. For the CDR3, the DNA is TGCGCCAGCAGCCAAGCTCCCCCCGGGAGGGGGGTAAACATTCAGTACTTC. This gives the protein CASSQAPPGRGVNIQYF.

This clonotype has more than one count but fewer than ten. The chain links TRBV5-1 to TRBJ2-3; D remains unclear. Trimming removed 0 bases at V and 1 base at J, with 9 bases between. The CDR3 consists of 15 residues. Germline V gene sequence: CDR1 SGHRS, CDR2 YFSETQ. CDR3 amino acids: CASSLEIAGTDTQYF. CDR3 sequence (DNA): TGCGCCAGCAGCTTGGAAATCGCAGGCACAGATACGCAGTATTTT.

This clonotype was observed a few times. J is TRBJ1-2 and V is TRBV6-5, with 8 nucleotides matching TRBD1. V was clipped by 3 bases and J by 9 bases; unmatched bases: 6. Germline V gives CDR1 MNHEY, CDR2 SVGAGI. CDR3 size: 13 residues. In DNA form, the CDR3 reads TGTGCCAGCAGTTATGGTAACAGGGGGAGCTACACCTTC. Translation gives CASSYGNRGSYTF.

The chain couples TRBV6-5 to TRBJ1-6; weak D call: TRBD1 (5 bases). From germline, CDR1 is MNHEY and CDR2 SVGAGI. This CDR3 has 16 residues. V lost 2 bases to trimming and J lost 1 base, with 9 bases between them. The CDR3 loop reads CASSYKGRSYNSPLHF. The DNA for the CDR3 is TGTGCCAGCAGTTACAAGGGACGGTCCTATAATTCACCCCTCCACTTT.

This chain connects TRBV18 to TRBJ1-1, with unresolved D. The V end was cut by 4 bases, the J end by 11 bases, with 17 bases between. Germline loops: CDR1 KGHSH, CDR2 LQKENI. The CDR3 is 13 amino acids. The CDR3 DNA sequence: TGTGCCAGCTCACGGGAAGATTCCAGTACGGCTTTCTTT. It yields the protein CASSREDSSTAFF.

The CDR3 region is CASSSRTGWDEQYF. CDR3 DNA sequence: TGTGCCAGCAGCTCCAGGACAGGGTGGGACGAGCAGTACTTC. The chain is built from TRBV7-2 and TRBJ2-7; 8 nucleotides line up with TRBD1. CDR3 length equals 14 residues. V lost 4 bases to trimming and J lost 5 bases; unmatched junction nucleotides: 7. Per germline, CDR1 SGHTA and CDR2 FQGNSA.

The sample holds many counts of this clonotype. This chain links TRBV11-2 with TRBJ2-2; 8 positions match TRBD1. Germline assignment: CDR1 SGHAT and CDR2 FQNNGV. V lost 6 bases, J lost 7 bases, and 7 bases stayed unmatched. The CDR3 is made up of 14 amino acids. The CDR3 region has the DNA TGTGCCAGCAGTTTGGACAGGGCGGTCGGGGAGCTGTTTTTT. Translation gives CASSLDRAVGELFF.

V gene TRBV6-1 combines with J gene TRBJ1-4; D is ambiguous. This CDR3 has 14 amino acids. Germline CDR1 reads MNHNS; CDR2 reads SASEGT. The V end lost 6 bases, the J end lost 5 bases, and 13 bases lay between the germline ends. The CDR3 nucleotides are TGTGCCAGCAGCCCGGGCCAACGCAATGAAAAACTGTTTTTT. It specifies CASSPGQRNEKLFF.

This clonotype was found a few times. The rearrangement uses TRBV18 and TRBJ2-5, with D uncertain. The CDR3 has 14 amino acids. Deletions cut 3 bases from V and 1 base from J, with 9 bases between. Per germline, CDR1 KGHSH and CDR2 LQKENI. CDR3 in amino acids: CASSPVSAQETQYF. The CDR3 nucleotides read TGTGCCAGCTCACCGGTGTCAGCCCAAGAGACCCAGTACTTC.

The sample holds many counts of this clonotype. CDR3 bases: TGCAGTGCTAGGTCGGGGGCGGGACAGCCCCAGCATTTT. Encoded protein: CSARSGAGQPQHF. The gene calls are TRBV20-1 and TRBJ1-5; a weak D match, TRBD1 (6 bases). V shed 3 bases and J shed 7 bases, with 13 bases lying between them. In germline, CDR1 is DFQATT, CDR2 SNEGSKA (reference sequence). This CDR3 has 13 amino acids.

This clonotype was picked up a small number of times. This chain links TRBV3-1 with TRBJ1-2; D gene uncertain. Germline assignment: CDR1 LGHDT and CDR2 YNNKEL (reference sequence). The CDR3 contains 15 residues. V was trimmed by 4 bases and J by 2 bases, leaving 14 bases between them. The DNA of the CDR3 is TGTGCCAGCAGCCTCCTTCTCAGCCCAAACTATGGCTACACCTTC. This gives the protein CASSLLLSPNYGYTF.

The chain is built from TRBV4-1 and TRBJ2-7; no clear D. With 1 base removed from V and 5 bases from J, the gap between germline ends came to 9 bases. From germline, CDR1 is MGHRA and CDR2 YSYEKL. The CDR3 covers 13 residues. The CDR3 is CASSQGPADEQYF. In DNA, the CDR3 is TGCGCCAGCAGCCAAGGCCCGGCGGACGAGCAGTACTTC.

J is TRBJ2-1 and V is TRBV6-2 or TRBV6-3; D is possibly TRBD1 (5 bases). This CDR3 comprises 14 residues. Trimming shortened V by 5 bases and J by 3 bases, and 11 bases separated the two germline ends. Germline lookup yields CDR1 MNHEY and CDR2 SVGEGT. The chain's CDR3 is CASSRDSFYNEQFF. In nucleotides, the CDR3 is TGTGCCAGCAGTCGCGACAGCTTCTACAATGAGCAGTTCTTC.

The chain links TRBV6-1 to TRBJ1-1; 7 bases map to TRBD1. The J segment lost 10 bases and the V segment lost 4 bases, leaving 6 bases of the junction unmatched. There are 12 residues in the CDR3. Per germline, CDR1 MNHNS and CDR2 SASEGT. CDR3 bases: TGTGCCAGCAGTGCGACAGGGATCTCAGCTTTCTTT. Amino acids: CASSATGISAFF.

This clonotype was detected many times. V usage is TRBV6-5 and J usage is TRBJ1-3; 9 positions match TRBD1. Unmatched junction bases numbered 9, after V lost 5 bases and J lost 1 base. CDR1 and CDR2 (germline): MNHEY, SVGAGI. This CDR3 contains 17 residues. The CDR3 DNA reads as TGTGCCAGCAGTCCGACCGGGACAGGGAAATCTGGAAACACCATATATTTT. As protein: CASSPTGTGKSGNTIYF.

This clonotype was observed a few times. The chain recombines TRBV5-4 with TRBJ1-2; 8 bases are a match to TRBD1. The trim removed 4 bases at V and 5 bases at J, leaving 13 bases unmatched. The CDR3 contains 16 residues. CDR1 is SGHNT, CDR2 YYREEE, per germline (reference sequence). The CDR3 DNA reads TGTGCCAGCAGCCACCGGGACAGGATCCCGCCTTATGGCTACACCTTC. Its translation: CASSHRDRIPPYGYTF.

This clonotype showed up many times. The CDR3 region is CASSLAQMRTYEQYF. Here the CDR3 DNA reads TGCGCCAGCAGCTTGGCGCAGATGAGAACCTACGAGCAGTACTTC. The rearrangement joins TRBV5-1 to TRBJ2-7; D is unresolved. V gave up 0 bases and J gave up 2 bases, with 12 bases separating them. CDR3 length: 15 residues. The V gene's germline CDR1 is SGHRS and CDR2 YFSETQ. Based on the CDR3 plus reference TRBV5-1 and TRBJ2-7, the full variable domain is KAGVTQTPRYLIKTRGQQVTLSCSPISGHRSVSWYQQTPGQGLQFLFEYFSETQRNKGNFPGRFSGRQFSNSRSEMNVSTLELGDSALYLCASSLAQMRTYEQYFGPGTRLTVT.

This clonotype was counted between two and nine times. The chain combines TRBV7-9 with TRBJ2-5, with TRBD2 matching over 13 bases. Germline V gene data show CDR1 as SEHNR and CDR2 as FQNEAQ (reference sequence). The junction had 4 bases not matched to a gene; V was cut back by 5 bases and J by 4 bases. The CDR3 runs 15 residues. DNA for the CDR3: TGTGCCAGCAGCCCAAGGACTAGCGGGAGAGAGACCCAGTACTTC. Translating gives CASSPRTSGRETQYF.